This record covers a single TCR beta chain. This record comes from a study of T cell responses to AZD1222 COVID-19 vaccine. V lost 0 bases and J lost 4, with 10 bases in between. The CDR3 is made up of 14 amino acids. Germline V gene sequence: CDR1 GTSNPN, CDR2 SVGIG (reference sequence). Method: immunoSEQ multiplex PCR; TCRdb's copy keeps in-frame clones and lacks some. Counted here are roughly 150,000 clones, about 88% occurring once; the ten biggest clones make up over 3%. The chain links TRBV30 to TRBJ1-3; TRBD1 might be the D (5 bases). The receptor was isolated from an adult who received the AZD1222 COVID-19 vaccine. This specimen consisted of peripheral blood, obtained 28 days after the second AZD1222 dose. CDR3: CAWSVGTAGNTIYF. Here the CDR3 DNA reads TGTGCCTGGAGTGTGGGGACCGCAGGAAACACCATATATTTT.